This T cell receptor (beta chain) was recovered during a study of blood T cell repertoires in COVID-19. Across the whole study: PBMCs, B-cell-depleted T cells, or T cells were the source of the cDNA or gDNA that made up the material.

The assay was immunoSEQ multiplex PCR, and TCRdb's table has in-frame clones only and misses some. Of 100,000 to 150,000 clones listed, roughly four fifths were seen once; the top ten hold around 10%. CDR3 length equals 16 residues. From germline, CDR1 is LGHDT and CDR2 YNNKEL (reference sequence). Germline trimming cut 4 bases from V and 2 bases from J; bases unmatched to any gene: 3. Sequenced: peripheral blood. This clonotype originated in a human donor in a cohort sampled during active COVID-19. The chain recombines TRBV3-1 (or the pseudogene TRBV3-2) with TRBJ1-6; TRBD1 agrees at 9 bases. CDR3: CASSRTGVAYNSPLHF. The CDR3 nucleotides are TGTGCCAGCAGCCGGACAGGGGTGGCCTATAATTCACCCCTCCACTTT.